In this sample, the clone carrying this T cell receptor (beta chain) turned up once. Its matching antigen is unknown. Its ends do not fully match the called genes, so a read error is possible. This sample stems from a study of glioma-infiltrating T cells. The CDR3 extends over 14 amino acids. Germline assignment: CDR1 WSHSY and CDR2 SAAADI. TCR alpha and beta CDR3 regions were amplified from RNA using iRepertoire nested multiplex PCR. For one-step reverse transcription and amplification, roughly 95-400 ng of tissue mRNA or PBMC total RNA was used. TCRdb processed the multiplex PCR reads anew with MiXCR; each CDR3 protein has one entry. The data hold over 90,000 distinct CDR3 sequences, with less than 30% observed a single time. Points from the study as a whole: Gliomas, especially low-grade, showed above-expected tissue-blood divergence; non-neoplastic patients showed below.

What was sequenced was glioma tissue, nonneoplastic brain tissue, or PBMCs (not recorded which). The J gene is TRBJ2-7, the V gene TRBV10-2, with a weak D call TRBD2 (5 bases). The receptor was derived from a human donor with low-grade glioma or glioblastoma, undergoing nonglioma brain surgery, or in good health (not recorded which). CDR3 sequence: CASNEGWGLYEQYF. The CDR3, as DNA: TGCGCCAGCAATGAGGGATGGGGTCTCTACGAGCAGTACTTC.